The T cell receptor beta chain under discussion was sequenced for a study of cytomegalovirus exposure and HLA in healthy donors. In the PCR, 60 Vbeta and 13 Jbeta primers were used. Method: immunoSEQ multiplex PCR; TCRdb's copy keeps in-frame clones and lacks some. Recorded for this sample: about 130,000 clones. The CDR3 has 14 residues. Per the germline V gene, CDR1 is MRHNA and CDR2 is SNTAGT. The V end lost 3 bases, the J end lost 1 base, and 6 bases lay between the germline ends. A word on this clone: Antigen: not known.

Study results and caveats: Most likely, a cluster of highly shared sequence variants arose as a sequencing artifact. With later analysis, a missense DCLRE1C variant became linked to TCR beta V- and J-gene trimming. In a later analysis, HLA-associated beta chains showed higher expansion and lower generation probabilities than comparable chains.

The chain combines TRBV6-4 with TRBJ2-2; weak D call: TRBD2 (6 bases). Material: PBMCs. The clonotype originates from a woman aged 40 to 50 in good health and CMV-seropositive. CDR3 amino acids: CASSERENTGELFF. DNA for the CDR3: TGTGCCAGCAGTGAGCGGGAGAACACCGGGGAGCTGTTTTTT.